The text below deals with one T cell receptor (beta chain). Assay: immunoSEQ multiplex PCR; the TCRdb copy retains only in-frame clones and omits some. The sample yields approximately 13,000 clones, nearly 75% seen once. CDR3 length equals 14 residues. In germline, CDR1 is MNHEY, CDR2 SMNVEV (reference sequence). V lost 5 bases to trimming and J lost 2 bases; unmatched junction nucleotides: 2. The data were obtained in a study of somatic mutations in cytotoxic T cells in rheumatoid arthritis. The chain carries TRBV27 and TRBJ2-7, with 11 bases aligning to TRBD2. The sample was CD8+ T cells sorted from blood. This receptor was identified in a middle-aged woman in good health. CDR3 nucleotide sequence: TGTGCCAGCAGTCTAGCGGGAGGTACCTACGAGCAGTACTTC. It is translated as CASSLAGGTYEQYF.